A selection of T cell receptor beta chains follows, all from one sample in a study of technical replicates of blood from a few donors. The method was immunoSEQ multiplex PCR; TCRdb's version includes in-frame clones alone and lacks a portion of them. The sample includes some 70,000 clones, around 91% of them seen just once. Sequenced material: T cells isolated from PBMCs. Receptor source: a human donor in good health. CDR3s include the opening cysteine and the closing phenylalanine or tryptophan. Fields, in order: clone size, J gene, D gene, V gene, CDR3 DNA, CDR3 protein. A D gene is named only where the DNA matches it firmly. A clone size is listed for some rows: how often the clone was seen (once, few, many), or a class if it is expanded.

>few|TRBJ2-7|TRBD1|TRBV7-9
TGTGCCAGCAGCTCAGGGGGCGAGCAGTACTTC
CASSSGGEQYF
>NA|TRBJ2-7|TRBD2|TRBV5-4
TGTGCCAGCAGAGAGAATCTAGCGGGAGTAGGCGAGCAGTACTTC
CASRENLAGVGEQYF
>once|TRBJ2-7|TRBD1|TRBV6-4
TGTGCCAGCAGTGAGATACAGGGGAAAACTACCTTC
CASSEIQGKTTF
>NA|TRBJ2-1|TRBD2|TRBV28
TGTGCCAGCAGTGGACTAGCGGGAGTTAATGAGCAGTTCTTC
CASSGLAGVNEQFF
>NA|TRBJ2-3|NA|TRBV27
TGTGCCAGCAGTTTATGGGCGGGGAGAACAGATACGCAGTATTTT
CASSLWAGRTDTQYF
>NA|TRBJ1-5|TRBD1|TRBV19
TGTGCCAGTAGTCGGGACAGGGACGTGTACAATCAGCCCCAGCATTTT
CASSRDRDVYNQPQHF
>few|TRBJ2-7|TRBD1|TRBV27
TGTGCCAGCAGCGGGACAGCCTACGAGCAGTACTTC
CASSGTAYEQYF
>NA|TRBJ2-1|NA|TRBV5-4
TGTGCCAGCAGCCCCCTGTCGGAGATCTATGAGCAGTTCTTC
CASSPLSEIYEQFF
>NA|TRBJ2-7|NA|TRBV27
TGTGCCAGCAGTCCAGGGGCAATCTACGAGCAGTACTTC
CASSPGAIYEQYF
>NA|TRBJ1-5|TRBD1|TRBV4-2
TGTGCCAGCAGCCAAGACGTTGTTACAGGGGGAAGAGGAAATCAGCCCCAGCATTTT
CASSQDVVTGGRGNQPQHF
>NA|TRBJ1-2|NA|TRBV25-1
TGTGCCAGCAGTGAAGGGCAGGGAAACTATGGCTACACCTTC
CASSEGQGNYGYTF
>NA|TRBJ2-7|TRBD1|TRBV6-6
TGTGCCAGCAGCCCTAGGGGGTGGGACAGGGGTACCGAGCAGTACTTC
CASSPRGWDRGTEQYF
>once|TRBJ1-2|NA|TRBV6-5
TGTGCCAGCAGTTATACCCCCAGGGCTAACTATGGCTACACCTTC
CASSYTPRANYGYTF
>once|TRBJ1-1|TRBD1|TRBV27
TGTGCCAGCAGTCTAGACAGGGGAAGGAATGAAGCTTTCTTT
CASSLDRGRNEAFF